The 10 T cell receptor beta chains listed next were all sequenced from one sample in a study of blood T cell repertoires in COVID-19. Measured with immunoSEQ multiplex PCR; TCRdb has only the in-frame clones, and not every one. The data hold approximately 200,000 clones, with approximately 87% observed a single time. The sample was peripheral blood. These receptors came from a man aged 55 to 70 who had recovered from COVID-19.

This chain links TRBV9 with TRBJ2-1; 7 bases match TRBD2. From germline, CDR1 is SGDLS and CDR2 YYNGEE. This CDR3 is 15 amino acids long. Germline trimming cut 4 bases from V and 2 bases from J; bases unmatched to any gene: 6. The CDR3 sequence: CASSQGLNPYNEQFF. The CDR3 coding sequence is TGTGCCAGCAGCCAGGGACTAAACCCCTACAATGAGCAGTTCTTC. Variable domain in full (rest from reference TRBV9 and TRBJ2-1): DSGVTQTPKHLITATGQRVTLRCSPRSGDLSVYWYQQSLDQGLQFLIQYYNGEERAKGNILERFSAQQFPDLHSELNLSSLELGDSALYFCASSQGLNPYNEQFFGPGTRLTVL.

This clone came up once. This chain uses TRBV2 with TRBJ2-7; a weak D match, TRBD2 (6 bases). CDR1 is SNHLY, CDR2 FYNNEI, per germline. Trimming cost V 8 bases and J 4 bases, with 15 bases left between them. The CDR3 contains 13 residues. Written as DNA, the CDR3 is TGTGCCAGCTCACCGGGACTTCCTTACGAGCAGTACTTC. Translating it yields CASSPGLPYEQYF.

The chain joins TRBV28 to TRBJ2-3; D is possibly TRBD2 (6 bases). With 3 bases removed from V and 6 bases from J, the gap between germline ends came to 16 bases. The CDR3 spans 15 residues. Germline V gene sequence: CDR1 MDHEN, CDR2 SYDVKM. CDR3 in DNA: TGTGCCAGCAGTTTCGGGCGGGAACGGGGTGATACGCAGTATTTT. Translated: CASSFGRERGDTQYF.

This clone appeared once. The gene calls are TRBV5-6 and TRBJ1-1; 9 bases fit TRBD1. V gave up 4 bases and J gave up 6 bases; unmatched junction bases: 4. Germline CDR1 and CDR2: SGHDT and YYEEEE. CDR3 length: 13 residues. The CDR3 DNA is TGTGCCAGCAGCCGGACAGGGGTCTCTGAAGCTTTCTTT. It specifies CASSRTGVSEAFF.

The V call is TRBV19, the J call TRBJ2-1; 7 bases agree with TRBD2. With 7 bases clipped from V and 0 bases from J, the junction kept 3 bases outside the gene matches. The CDR3 contains 14 residues. Germline V gives CDR1 LNHDA, CDR2 SQIVND (reference sequence). In DNA, the CDR3 is TGTGCCAGTATGGGGGGGAGCTCCTACAATGAGCAGTTCTTC. As protein: CASMGGSSYNEQFF.

The chain recombines TRBV9 with TRBJ2-5; 9 bases are a match to TRBD2. The V gene end was trimmed by 4 bases and the J gene end by 4 bases; junction bases not matched to a gene: 14. Germline V gives CDR1 SGDLS, CDR2 YYNGEE. The CDR3 contains 17 residues. CDR3 nucleotides: TGTGCCAGCAGCCCCGGGGGGGGTAGCGGGAGAAGAGAGACCCAGTACTTC. Encoded protein: CASSPGGGSGRRETQYF.

This chain connects TRBV9 to TRBJ2-3; D possibly corresponds to TRBD2 (7 bases). There are 14 residues in the CDR3. The V end was cut by 5 bases, the J end by 2 bases, with 12 bases between. Germline CDR1 and CDR2: SGDLS and YYNGEE. The CDR3 region has the DNA TGTGCCAGCAGGCGGGGGCAAAACACAGATACGCAGTATTTT. Its translation: CASRRGQNTDTQYF.

This chain uses TRBV7-3 with TRBJ2-2, with a possible D match to TRBD1 (5 bases). The CDR3 extends over 14 amino acids. CDR1 and CDR2 (germline): SGHTA, FQGTGA. V was pared by 4 bases and J by 1 base, with 7 bases between. In DNA, the CDR3 is TGTGCCAGCAGCTCGACAGTGAACACCGGGGAGCTGTTTTTT. It is translated as CASSSTVNTGELFF.

The chain recombines TRBV5-1 with TRBJ1-1; unclear D gene. The CDR3 contains 14 residues. From germline, CDR1 is SGHRS and CDR2 YFSETQ. V was clipped by 0 bases and J by 2 bases, with 8 bases between them. The CDR3 DNA is TGCGCCAGCAGCTTGGGCACAATAAACACTGAAGCTTTCTTT. This translates into CASSLGTINTEAFF.

The chain has TRBV29-1 and TRBJ2-1; 10 nucleotides match TRBD1. The CDR3 extends over 16 amino acids. V was clipped by 7 bases and J by 2 bases; unmatched bases: 11. Germline V lookup: CDR1 SQVTM, CDR2 ANQGSEA. CDR3 protein: CSAVIRTGGTYNEQFF. The CDR3 bases are TGCAGCGCCGTTATCCGGACAGGGGGAACCTACAATGAGCAGTTCTTC.